The following is a TCR beta chain sequence with its context. Germline CDR1 and CDR2: MGHRA and YSYEKL. Trimming cost V 4 bases and J 2 bases; bases outside gene matches: 3. The CDR3 runs 17 residues. Preparation of the TCRbeta library used unique molecular identifiers. MiXCR, run by TCRdb on the PCR reads, gives a single entry per CDR3 protein. The table has 500,000 to 600,000 distinct CDR3 sequences, about a sixth seen once. The data were obtained in a study of T-cell reconstitution after alpha-beta-depleted transplantation in children. This clonotype was obtained from a human donor who donated a stem cell graft to a child with acute lymphoblastic leukemia. The chain is built from TRBV4-1 and TRBJ2-2; the match to TRBD2 covers 14 bases. Sequences were derived from PBMCs from the stem cell graft donor, sampled from the stem cell graft. CDR3 residues: CASSPGLAGVNTGELFF. The CDR3 bases are TGCGCCAGCAGCCCGGGACTAGCGGGAGTTAACACCGGGGAGCTGTTTTTT.